This is a list of T cell receptor beta chains from one sample in a study of blood T cells in healthy people across ages. A single record per CDR3 protein comes from TCRdb applying MiXCR to the 5' RACE reads. The table includes 710,000 or so distinct CDR3 sequences, roughly 30% detected once. The sample taken for sequencing was blood. These receptor sequences come from a woman over 75 in good health. CDR3s include the opening cysteine and the closing phenylalanine or tryptophan. Each record gives: clone size, D gene, V gene, J gene, CDR3 protein, CDR3 DNA. A D gene is named only where the DNA matches it firmly. Only part of the rows carry a size: once, few, many, or a class if the clone is expanded.

>few|TRBD1|TRBV30|TRBJ2-7
CAWSPGTGVSYEQYF
TGTGCCTGGAGCCCTGGGACAGGGGTCTCCTACGAGCAGTACTTC
>.|TRBD1|TRBV12-3/TRBV12-4|TRBJ2-3
CASSLAGGRTDAQYF
TGTGCCAGCAGTTTGGCAGGGGGCCGAACAGATGCGCAGTATTTT
>many|.|TRBV6-1|TRBJ2-1
CASSEGLYNEQFF
TGTGCCAGCAGTGAAGGTTTGTACAATGAGCAGTTCTTC
>.|TRBD1|TRBV12-5|TRBJ2-1
CASGLGQGNYNEQFF
TGTGCTAGTGGGCTTGGACAGGGGAACTACAATGAGCAGTTCTTC
>.|.|TRBV20-1|TRBJ2-3
CSPRTPTDTQYF
TGCAGTCCCCGGACTCCTACAGATACGCAGTATTTT
>few|.|TRBV30|TRBJ2-5
CAWDGDRRQTQYF
TGTGCCTGGGATGGGGACCGCAGACAGACCCAGTACTTC
>many|.|TRBV15|TRBJ2-7
CAKLLFSHPKDYEQYF
TGTGCCAAACTTTTATTTTCACACCCAAAGGACTACGAGCAGTACTTC
>.|.|TRBV10-3|TRBJ2-7
CAISLEQVYEQYF
TGTGCCATCAGTCTAGAACAAGTATACGAGCAGTACTTC
>few|TRBD1|TRBV30|TRBJ1-1
CACAPGGTEAFF
TGTGCCTGCGCCCCAGGGGGGACTGAAGCTTTCTTT
>many|.|TRBV7-2|TRBJ2-7
CASSLSLGGPHEQYF
TGTGCCAGCAGCTTAAGTTTAGGGGGGCCTCACGAGCAGTACTTC
>many|.|TRBV7-6|TRBJ1-5
CASSLGWGSDQPQHF
TGTGCCAGCAGCTTAGGGTGGGGGTCCGATCAGCCCCAGCATTTT
>few|.|TRBV7-2|TRBJ2-3
CASSPRPRTDTQYF
TGTGCCAGCAGCCCGAGACCCCGCACAGATACGCAGTATTTT
>many|.|TRBV12-3/TRBV12-4|TRBJ1-2
CATTRDWGYGYTF
TGTGCTACTACCCGGGACTGGGGCTATGGCTACACCTTC
>.|TRBD1|TRBV4-2|TRBJ1-5
CASSHPPSGQGNQPQHF
TGTGCCAGCAGCCATCCTCCCTCGGGACAGGGCAATCAGCCCCAGCATTTT
>.|.|TRBV30|TRBJ1-1
CAWSVGVGMNTEAFF
TGTGCCTGGAGTGTAGGTGTGGGAATGAACACTGAAGCTTTCTTT
>few|.|TRBV7-2|TRBJ2-5
CASTRLVGYQETQYF
TGTGCCAGCACCCGACTAGTGGGGTACCAAGAGACCCAGTACTTC
>few|.|TRBV2|TRBJ2-1
CASVRDRLSNEQFF
TGTGCCAGCGTCCGGGACCGCCTATCCAATGAGCAGTTCTTC
>.|TRBD1|TRBV20-1|TRBJ2-4
CSARGLQRAYNEEYF
TGCAGTGCCAGGGGGCTACAAAGAGCCTACAATGAGGAGTACTTC
>many|TRBD1|TRBV6-1|TRBJ2-5
CASSRTGETQYF
TGTGCCAGCAGTAGGACAGGAGAGACCCAGTACTTC
>many|.|TRBV10-3|TRBJ1-5
CATWRPYSNQPQHF
TGTGCCACCTGGAGGCCCTATAGCAATCAGCCCCAGCATTTT